Listed here are 27 T cell receptor beta chains from one sample, sequenced in a study of blood T cell repertoires in COVID-19. Repertoires were generated with immunoSEQ multiplex PCR, while TCRdb's copy carries only in-frame clones and drops some. The repertoire holds roughly 380,000 clones, with roughly four fifths as singletons. What was sequenced was peripheral blood. All receptors come from a human donor with acute or convalescent COVID-19. The donor label of this sample is uncertain.

The chain has TRBV7-9 and TRBJ1-4, with D possibly matching TRBD1 (6 bases). This CDR3 contains 13 residues. Trimming took 5 bases from V and 8 from J, leaving 12 bases between them. Germline values: CDR1 SEHNR, CDR2 FQNEAQ (reference sequence). This CDR3 is CASSLTQGEKLFF. CDR3 bases: TGTGCCAGCAGCCTCACCCAGGGGGAAAAACTGTTTTTT.

This clone was seen a few times. The same CDR3 also results from other DNA sequences found in this sample. This chain links TRBV29-1 with TRBJ1-1, with 11 bases matching TRBD1. Germline trimming cut 5 bases from V and 2 bases from J; bases unmatched to any gene: 1. Germline lookup yields CDR1 SQVTM and CDR2 ANQGSEA. This CDR3 spans 13 amino acids. DNA of the CDR3: TGCAGCGTTCGGACAGGGGGCAACACTGAAGCTTTCTTT. Its translation: CSVRTGGNTEAFF.

The rearrangement links TRBV30 to TRBJ1-2; D is undetermined. V gave up 2 bases and J gave up 9 bases, with 25 bases separating them. Germline CDR1 and CDR2: GTSNPN and SVGIG (reference sequence). CDR3 length: 16 amino acids. The DNA for the CDR3 is TGTGCCTGGAGTAGGAAGGAGCGGCACCCCAATGGTCGCTACACCTTC. As protein: CAWSRKERHPNGRYTF.

The chain is built from TRBV30 and TRBJ2-2, with 8 bases lining up with TRBD2. The CDR3 runs to 16 residues. Trimming removed 5 bases from V and 4 bases from J; junction bases left unmatched: 12. CDR1 is GTSNPN and CDR2 is SVGIG in the germline V gene (reference sequence). The CDR3 DNA is TGTGCCTGGGATCCAGTCCCGGGAGGGGGCACCGGGGAGCTGTTTTTT. It codes for CAWDPVPGGGTGELFF.

This CDR3 is CASSIDSSGNTIYF. The CDR3 bases are TGTGCCAGCAGTATCGACAGCTCTGGAAACACCATATATTTT. The chain is built from TRBV6-6 and TRBJ1-3, with TRBD1 as a possible D gene (5 bases). The CDR3 sequence is 14 residues long. The germline CDR1 and CDR2 sequences are MNHNY and SVGAGI (reference sequence). Trimming left V 5 bases short and J 0 bases short, with 8 bases between.

The chain has TRBV18 and TRBJ1-3; 7 nucleotides agree with TRBD1. This CDR3 spans 16 amino acids. CDR1 and CDR2 from the germline V gene are KGHSH and LQKENI. Trimming removed 6 bases from V and 4 bases from J; junction bases left unmatched: 12. The CDR3 spells CASSFQRGPDGNTIYF. Written as DNA, the CDR3 is TGTGCCAGCTCTTTTCAAAGGGGGCCGGACGGAAACACCATATATTTT.

About this clone itself: A junction end diverges from the germline sequence, so it may reflect a read error. The V call is TRBV3-1 (or the pseudogene TRBV3-2), the J call TRBJ1-2; unclear D gene. The CDR3 is 12 amino acids. The germline CDR1 and CDR2 sequences are LGHDT and YNNKEL (reference sequence). CDR3 in amino acids: CATSRDNYGYTF. CDR3 DNA sequence: TGTGCCACCAGCAGAGATAACTATGGCTACACCTTC.

This clone is a singleton in its sample. This chain uses TRBV6-2 or TRBV6-3 with TRBJ2-1; 13 positions match TRBD2. Per the germline V gene, CDR1 is MNHEY and CDR2 is SVGEGT. Trimming at V came to 1 base and at J to 9 bases, leaving 3 bases not matched to a gene. The CDR3 contains 15 residues. In DNA form, the CDR3 reads TGTGCCAGCAGTTACTTGACTAGCGGGAGGTCTGAGCAGTTCTTC. This encodes CASSYLTSGRSEQFF.

This clone was counted a few times. The chain is built from TRBV9 and TRBJ2-7; a possible D gene is TRBD2 (5 bases). The V end was cut by 0 bases, the J end by 0 bases, with 13 bases between. The V gene's germline CDR1 is SGDLS and CDR2 YYNGEE. CDR3 length: 16 residues. The CDR3 sequence: CASSVGTGRYSYEQYF. As DNA, the CDR3 is TGTGCCAGCAGCGTAGGGACTGGTCGATACTCCTACGAGCAGTACTTC.

CDR3 amino acids: CASSGSLRDSGNTIYF. The CDR3 DNA is TGTGCCAGCAGTGGCTCCCTCAGGGACTCTGGAAACACCATATATTTT. The V and J genes are TRBV2 and TRBJ1-3, with a possible D match to TRBD1 (5 bases). Germline loops: CDR1 SNHLY, CDR2 FYNNEI. The CDR3 extends over 16 amino acids. The V end lost 4 bases, the J end lost 0 bases, and 13 bases lay between the germline ends.

The chain recombines TRBV3-1 (or the pseudogene TRBV3-2) with TRBJ2-5, with TRBD1 as a possible D gene (6 bases). Trimming removed 1 base at V and 5 bases at J, with 8 bases between. This CDR3 is 13 amino acids long. Per germline, CDR1 LGHDT and CDR2 YNNKEL (reference sequence). This CDR3 is CASSQAGVETQYF. As DNA, the CDR3 is TGTGCCAGCAGCCAAGCAGGGGTTGAGACCCAGTACTTC.

This chain joins TRBV5-1 and TRBJ2-2, with 11 bases aligning to TRBD1. Looked up from germline, CDR1 is SGHRS and CDR2 is YFSETQ. With V trimmed by 3 bases and J by 6 bases, 7 bases remained unmatched. There are 16 residues in the CDR3. CDR3 coding DNA: TGCGCCAGCAGCTCCGGGACAGGGGGACCCCCCGGGGAGCTGTTTTTT. This codes for CASSSGTGGPPGELFF. Full variable domain (remainder filled in from reference TRBV5-1 and TRBJ2-2): KAGVTQTPRYLIKTRGQQVTLSCSPISGHRSVSWYQQTPGQGLQFLFEYFSETQRNKGNFPGRFSGRQFSNSRSEMNVSTLELGDSALYLCASSSGTGGPPGELFFGEGSRLTVL.

The V and J genes are TRBV18 and TRBJ2-7; tentatively, D is TRBD1 (6 bases). Trimming took 3 bases from V and 0 from J, leaving 18 bases between them. Germline CDR1 KGHSH, CDR2 LQKENI. The CDR3 loop spans 17 amino acids. In nucleotides, the CDR3 is TGTGCCAGCTCACCTACTCTCACAAGAGGGGGCTCCTACGAGCAGTACTTC. This encodes CASSPTLTRGGSYEQYF.

The CDR3 reads CASSFQGARGNFYEQYF. The CDR3 DNA follows: TGTGCCAGCAGCTTTCAGGGGGCGCGGGGGAACTTTTACGAGCAGTACTTC. This chain links TRBV5-8 with TRBJ2-7; perhaps TRBD1 as D (8 bases). The germline V gene encodes CDR1 SGHTS and CDR2 YDEGEE. The CDR3 runs 17 residues. The V gene lost 2 bases and the J gene lost 4 bases, with 22 bases spanning the gap.

This clone was picked up a small number of times. The gene calls are TRBV10-2 and TRBJ1-5; D uncertain. The CDR3 length is 14 residues. Trimming left V 3 bases short and J 2 bases short, with 8 bases between. Germline V gives CDR1 WSHSY, CDR2 SAAADI. CDR3 nucleotide sequence: TGCGCCAGCAGTGACGGAGAGGGCAATCAGCCCCAGCATTTT. Protein product: CASSDGEGNQPQHF.

The chain links TRBV5-6 to TRBJ1-1; D is uncertain. The CDR3 covers 17 residues. In germline, CDR1 is SGHDT, CDR2 YYEEEE. V was trimmed by 1 base and J by 2 bases, leaving 18 bases between them. In DNA, the CDR3 is TGTGCCAGCAGCTTGAGTGCCTCCTGGAGACTTAACACTGAAGCTTTCTTT. Translating it yields CASSLSASWRLNTEAFF.

The rearrangement joins TRBV10-2 to TRBJ1-2; 9 bases are shared with TRBD1. The germline gives CDR1 WSHSY, CDR2 SAAADI. This CDR3 has 18 residues. V lost 4 bases and J lost 0; bases outside the gene matches: 12. For the CDR3, the DNA is TGCGCCAGCAGTGCGTATAACCGGGACAGGGCCTCTAACTATGGCTACACCTTC. Residues: CASSAYNRDRASNYGYTF.

The chain links TRBV5-4 to TRBJ1-4, with 7 nucleotides matching TRBD1. CDR1 SGHNT and CDR2 YYREEE come from the germline V gene (reference sequence). The ends lost 4 bases at V and 3 bases at J; junction bases unmatched: 6. This CDR3 comprises 15 residues. The CDR3 DNA follows: TGTGCCAGCAGCGACAAGACAGGGCCTAATGAAAAACTGTTTTTT. The encoded protein is CASSDKTGPNEKLFF.

The V call is TRBV19, the J call TRBJ1-1; D gene ambiguous. V shed 7 bases and J shed 3 bases, with 15 bases lying between them. Germline V lookup: CDR1 LNHDA, CDR2 SQIVND (reference sequence). The CDR3 loop spans 14 amino acids. CDR3 in DNA: TGTGCCAGTAAATCGGGGAGGACTTACACTGAAGCTTTCTTT. This translates into CASKSGRTYTEAFF.

The V call is TRBV6-1, the J call TRBJ1-4; 10 bases are shared with TRBD1. The V gene's germline CDR1 is MNHNS and CDR2 SASEGT. The CDR3 has 16 residues. The ends lost 2 bases at V and 6 bases at J; junction bases unmatched: 6. In nucleotides, the CDR3 is TGTGCCAGCAGTGAACTTATTGGGACAGGGGATGAAAAACTGTTTTTT. This codes for CASSELIGTGDEKLFF.

J is TRBJ2-2 and V is TRBV28, with TRBD1 identical over 8 bases. The germline CDR1 and CDR2 sequences are MDHEN and SYDVKM. The trim removed 6 bases at V and 1 base at J, leaving 7 bases unmatched. This CDR3 region has 16 residues. CDR3 nucleotide sequence: TGTGCCAGCAGGGTAGGCGGGACAGGGAACACCGGGGAGCTGTTTTTT. Amino acid sequence: CASRVGGTGNTGELFF. The entire variable domain, with the rest obtained from reference TRBV28 and TRBJ2-2, is as follows: DVKVTQSSRYLVKRTGEKVFLECVQDMDHENMFWYRQDPGLGLRLIYFSYDVKMKEKGDIPEGYSVSREKKERFSLILESASTNQTSMYLCASRVGGTGNTGELFFGEGSRLTVL.

The V and J genes are TRBV7-6 and TRBJ1-5; D gene unclear. The ends were cut back, 2 bases at V and 3 bases at J, with 11 bases in the middle. The CDR3 sequence is 15 residues long. CDR1 and CDR2 from the germline V gene are SGHVS and FNYEAQ. CDR3 protein: CASSLSVGDNQPQHF. The CDR3 coding sequence is TGTGCCAGCAGCTTATCTGTAGGAGACAATCAGCCCCAGCATTTT.

V is TRBV7-2 and J is TRBJ2-7, with D unclear. Germline assignment: CDR1 SGHTA and CDR2 FQGNSA. The CDR3 is made up of 13 amino acids. The ends were cut back, 1 base at V and 2 bases at J, with 6 bases in the middle. CDR3 in amino acids: CASSLVQAYEQYF. CDR3 DNA: TGTGCCAGCAGCTTAGTTCAGGCCTACGAGCAGTACTTC. The full variable domain, with the rest looked up from reference TRBV7-2 and TRBJ2-7, is GAGVSQSPSNKVTEKGKDVELRCDPISGHTALYWYRQSLGQGLEFLIYFQGNSAPDKSGLPSDRFSAERTGGSVSTLTIQRTQQEDSAVYLCASSLVQAYEQYFGPGTRLTVT.

This clone was picked up one time. This sequence joins TRBV5-1 and TRBJ2-5; D unresolved. Germline V lookup: CDR1 SGHRS, CDR2 YFSETQ. The CDR3 is 14 residues long. V was pared by 0 bases and J by 0 bases, with 6 bases between. The chain's CDR3 is CASSLVEDQETQYF. The CDR3 DNA sequence: TGCGCCAGCAGCTTGGTCGAGGACCAAGAGACCCAGTACTTC.

J is TRBJ2-3 and V is TRBV5-1, with TRBD2 matching over 9 bases. V dropped 0 bases and J dropped 1; count of bases not matched to a gene: 3. The CDR3 has 16 residues. In germline, CDR1 is SGHRS, CDR2 YFSETQ. This chain's CDR3 is CASSLGLAGGTDTQYF. The CDR3 DNA sequence: TGCGCCAGCAGCTTGGGTTTAGCGGGGGGCACAGATACGCAGTATTTT.

The chain recombines TRBV7-9 with TRBJ1-1, with 7 bases identical to TRBD1. CDR3 length: 15 amino acids. Germline loops: CDR1 SEHNR, CDR2 FQNEAQ (reference sequence). With 5 bases clipped from V and 5 bases from J, the junction kept 11 bases outside the gene matches. The CDR3 DNA sequence: TGTGCCAGCAGCAAACAACAGGGGAGTGGAACTGAAGCTTTCTTT. Protein sequence: CASSKQQGSGTEAFF.

The chain couples TRBV5-6 to TRBJ1-4; a weak D match, TRBD1 (5 bases). V was trimmed by 2 bases and J by 7 bases, leaving 6 bases between them. This CDR3 is 12 amino acids long. The germline V gene has CDR1 SGHDT and CDR2 YYEEEE. The chain's CDR3 is CASSLRGEKLFF. CDR3 bases: TGTGCCAGCAGCTTAAGGGGTGAAAAACTGTTTTTT.